The source of this T cell receptor beta chain is a study of naive and memory T cell subsets. The SP2 primer and nested alpha and beta constant region primers amplified ligated cDNA in four rounds. For blood and skin samples, reverse transcription used TCR alpha and beta constant primers. TCRdb independently ran MiXCR on the 5' RACE reads; one entry per CDR3 protein. The data hold some 60,000 distinct CDR3 sequences, with roughly 8.1% observed a single time. TCR cDNA received a 3' ligated oligonucleotide that carried a UMI. Whole blood, about 2.5 ml, came from adult healthy volunteers. This CDR3 is built from 12 residues. The V gene end was trimmed by 6 bases and the J gene end by 9 bases; junction bases not matched to a gene: 4. Germline V gives CDR1 DFQATT, CDR2 SNEGSKA (reference sequence). This clonotype was detected ten times or more.

The TCR was taken from a female donor in good health. This chain connects TRBV20-1 to TRBJ1-6; 8 bases line up with TRBD1. As DNA, the CDR3 is TGCAGTGCCCAGGACAGGGCTTCACCCCTCCACTTT. Protein: CSAQDRASPLHF.